This T cell receptor (beta chain) was identified during a study of technical replicates of blood from a few donors. Only in-frame clones appear in the TCRdb table, and some are missing; sequencing was by immunoSEQ multiplex PCR. The table shows fewer than 110,000 clones, with under 96% occurring only once. From germline, CDR1 is GTSNPN and CDR2 SVGIG (reference sequence). V gave up 4 bases and J gave up 2 bases, with 29 bases separating them. The CDR3 sequence is 19 residues long. Sequenced input: T cells isolated from PBMCs. V usage is TRBV30 and J usage is TRBJ2-5; tentative D call: TRBD1 (5 bases). The origin of this receptor is a human donor in good health. Here the CDR3 reads CAWTGWTTHSNRLQETQYF. The CDR3 region has the DNA TGTGCCTGGACAGGGTGGACAACACATTCAAACCGGCTACAAGAGACCCAGTACTTC.